This T cell receptor beta chain was captured in a study of CD8+CD57+ T cells in acquired aplastic anemia. The CDR3 covers 12 residues. CDR1 is SEHNR and CDR2 is FQNEAQ in the germline V gene (reference sequence). V was pared by 1 base and J by 6 bases, with 6 bases between. CDR3 and TCR beta VDJ profiling relied on a genomic DNA template. TCRdb reanalysed the reads using MiXCR and keeps one entry per CDR3 protein. Among about 48,000 distinct CDR3 sequences, around 73% were seen once, and the ten largest hold 30% to 40%. Input material: sorted CD4+, CD8+, or CD8+CD57+ T cells (not recorded which) from PBMCs. The J gene is TRBJ1-1, the V gene TRBV7-9; no firm D call. The receptor was isolated from a human donor in good health, serving as a control. The CDR3 reads CASSLGEAEAFF. The CDR3 bases are TGTGCCAGCAGCTTAGGGGAAGCTGAAGCTTTCTTT. The complete variable domain, with remaining parts taken from reference TRBV7-9 and TRBJ1-1, reads DTGVSQNPRHKITKRGQNVTFRCDPISEHNRLYWYRQTLGQGPEFLTYFQNEAQLEKSRLLSDRFSAERPKGSFSTLEIQRTEQGDSAMYLCASSLGEAEAFFGQGTRLTVV.